Sequencing of this T cell receptor beta chain was carried out in a study of identical twins. This clonotype was seen a handful of times. The antigen is unknown. TCRdb called the 5' RACE reads again in MiXCR, with one record for every CDR3 protein. The table records 600,000 to 700,000 distinct CDR3 sequences, 20% to 25% of them present only once. Trimming cost V 6 bases and J 5 bases; bases outside gene matches: 7. The CDR3 is 14 amino acids. General study points: Analyses based on zero insertions could be partly confounded by invariant MAIT and iNKT cells.

This sample also belongs to another study, concerning T cells expressing NK-cell markers. That study reports: An anti-gamma-delta TCR antibody restricted sorting to alpha-beta TCR T cells in several experiments. Six of the donors carried dominant NKG2C+ clonotypes that took up roughly 1.0-8% of their CD8+ T cells.

This sequence originates from a woman aged 18-30 years in good health. The V call is TRBV12-3 or TRBV12-4, the J call TRBJ2-5, with 9 bases lining up with TRBD2. The sequenced sample consisted of PBMCs. As DNA, the CDR3 is TGTGCCAGCAGCCCTGGGACTAGCCTGGAGACCCAGTACTTC. Translation gives CASSPGTSLETQYF.